The clone carrying this T cell receptor (beta chain) was counted at least ten times. The target antigen is unknown. The sample belongs to a study of T-cell reconstitution after alpha-beta-depleted transplantation in children. This sample's TCRbeta library carried unique molecular identifier barcodes. TCRdb re-called the PCR reads through MiXCR, storing one row per CDR3 protein. The sample carries about 110,000 distinct CDR3 sequences, under 30% recorded once. General study findings and limits: Alpha-beta T cells about two months after transplant reportedly derived from several hundred expanded graft clones. After one year, T-cell counts and TCRbeta diversity mostly came from new T cells. For some patients, TCRbeta diversity was high at day 60 because of recipient T cells and thymic progenitors that survived.

This CDR3 is 14 amino acids long. Between the trimmed V and J ends, which lost 0 bases and 4 bases, there was a span of 7 bases. CDR1 SGHRS and CDR2 YFSETQ come from the germline V gene. The rearrangement links TRBV5-1 to TRBJ2-2; D remains ambiguous. The sample in question was PBMCs, mostly from graft donor cells, obtained 180 days after TCRalphabeta/CD19-depleted stem cell transplant. This clonotype was obtained from a male patient between 2 and 10 years old who had a stem cell transplant for chronic granulomatous disease, so the T cells may come from the graft donor. The CDR3 bases are TGCGCCAGCAGCTTGGGGACGGGCACCGGGGAGCTGTTTTTT. Protein sequence: CASSLGTGTGELFF.